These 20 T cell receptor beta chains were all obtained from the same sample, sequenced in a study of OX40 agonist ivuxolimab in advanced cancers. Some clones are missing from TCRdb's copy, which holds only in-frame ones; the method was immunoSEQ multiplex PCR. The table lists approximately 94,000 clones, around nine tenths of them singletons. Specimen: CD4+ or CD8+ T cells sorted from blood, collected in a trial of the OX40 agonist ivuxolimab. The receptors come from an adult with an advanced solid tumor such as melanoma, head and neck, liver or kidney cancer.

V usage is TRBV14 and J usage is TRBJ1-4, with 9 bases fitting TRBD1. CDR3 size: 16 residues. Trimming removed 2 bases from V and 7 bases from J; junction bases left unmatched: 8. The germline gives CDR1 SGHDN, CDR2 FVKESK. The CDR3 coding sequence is TGTGCCAGCAGCCAAAGTTCGGGACAGGGTGGTGAAAAACTGTTTTTT. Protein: CASSQSSGQGGEKLFF.

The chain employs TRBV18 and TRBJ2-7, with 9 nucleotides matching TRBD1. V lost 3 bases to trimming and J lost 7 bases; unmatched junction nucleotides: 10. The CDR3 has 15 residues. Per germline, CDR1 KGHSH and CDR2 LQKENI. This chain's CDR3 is CASSPFGTGLGEQYF. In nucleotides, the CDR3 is TGTGCCAGCTCACCGTTTGGGACAGGGTTGGGTGAGCAGTACTTC.

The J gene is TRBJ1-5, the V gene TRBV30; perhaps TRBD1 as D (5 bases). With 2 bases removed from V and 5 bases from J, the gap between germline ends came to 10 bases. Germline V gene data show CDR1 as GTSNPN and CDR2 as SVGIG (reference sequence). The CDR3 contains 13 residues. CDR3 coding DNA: TGTGCCTGGAGTCGGGGGTCCTATCAGCCCCAGCATTTT. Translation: CAWSRGSYQPQHF. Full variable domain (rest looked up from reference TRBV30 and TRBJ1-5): SQTIHQWPATLVQPVGSPLSLECTVEGTSNPNLYWYRQAAGRGLQLLFYSVGIGQISSEVPQNLSASRPQDRQFILSSKKLLLSDSGFYLCAWSRGSYQPQHFGDGTRLSIL.

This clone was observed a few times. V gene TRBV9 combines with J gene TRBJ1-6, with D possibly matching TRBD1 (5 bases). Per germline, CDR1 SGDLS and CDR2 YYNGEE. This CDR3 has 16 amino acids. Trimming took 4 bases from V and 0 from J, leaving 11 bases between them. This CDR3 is CASSLRQSSYNSPLHF. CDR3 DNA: TGTGCCAGCAGCCTCAGACAGAGCTCCTATAATTCACCCCTCCACTTT.

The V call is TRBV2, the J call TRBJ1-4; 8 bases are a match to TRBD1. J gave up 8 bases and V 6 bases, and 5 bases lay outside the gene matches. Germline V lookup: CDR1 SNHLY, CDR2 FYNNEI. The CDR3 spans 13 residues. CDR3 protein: CASRMTGDEKLFF. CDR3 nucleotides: TGTGCCAGCAGGATGACAGGGGACGAAAAACTGTTTTTT.

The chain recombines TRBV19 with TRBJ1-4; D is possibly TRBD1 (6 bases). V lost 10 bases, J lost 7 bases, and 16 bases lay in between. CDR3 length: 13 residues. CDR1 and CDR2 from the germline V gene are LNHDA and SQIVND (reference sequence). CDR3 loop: CATAQGKGEKLFF. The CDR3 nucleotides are TGTGCCACCGCCCAGGGGAAAGGTGAAAAACTGTTTTTT.

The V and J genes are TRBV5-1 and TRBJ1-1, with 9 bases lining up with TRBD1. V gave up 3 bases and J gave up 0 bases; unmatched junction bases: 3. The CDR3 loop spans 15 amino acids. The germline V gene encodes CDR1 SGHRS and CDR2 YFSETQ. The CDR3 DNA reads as TGCGCCAGCAGCTACGGACAGGGGATGAACACTGAAGCTTTCTTT. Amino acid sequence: CASSYGQGMNTEAFF.

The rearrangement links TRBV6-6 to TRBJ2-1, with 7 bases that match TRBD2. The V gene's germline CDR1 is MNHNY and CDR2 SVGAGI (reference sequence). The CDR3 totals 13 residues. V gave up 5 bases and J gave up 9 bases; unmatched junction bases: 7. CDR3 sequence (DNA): TGTGCCAGCAGTCGGACTAGTGGTCGTGAGCAGTTCTTC. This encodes CASSRTSGREQFF.

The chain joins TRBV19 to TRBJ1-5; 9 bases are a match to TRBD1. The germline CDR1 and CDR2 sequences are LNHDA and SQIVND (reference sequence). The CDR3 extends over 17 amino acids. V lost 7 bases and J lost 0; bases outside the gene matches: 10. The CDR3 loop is CASTARPGQGSNQPQHF. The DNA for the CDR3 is TGTGCCAGTACAGCGAGACCGGGACAGGGTAGCAATCAGCCCCAGCATTTT.

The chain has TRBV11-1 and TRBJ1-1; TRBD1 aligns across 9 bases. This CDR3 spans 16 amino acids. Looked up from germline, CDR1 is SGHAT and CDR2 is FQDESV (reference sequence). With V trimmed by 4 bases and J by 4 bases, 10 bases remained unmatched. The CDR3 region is CASSSGTGQVGTEAFF. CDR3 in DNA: TGTGCCAGCAGCTCAGGGACAGGGCAGGTAGGCACTGAAGCTTTCTTT.

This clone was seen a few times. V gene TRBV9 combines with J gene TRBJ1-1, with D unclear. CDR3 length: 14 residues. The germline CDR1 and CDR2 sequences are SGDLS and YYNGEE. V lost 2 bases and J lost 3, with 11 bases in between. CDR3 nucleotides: TGTGCCAGCAGCGTGAGTGTATTCGACACTGAAGCTTTCTTT. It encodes CASSVSVFDTEAFF.

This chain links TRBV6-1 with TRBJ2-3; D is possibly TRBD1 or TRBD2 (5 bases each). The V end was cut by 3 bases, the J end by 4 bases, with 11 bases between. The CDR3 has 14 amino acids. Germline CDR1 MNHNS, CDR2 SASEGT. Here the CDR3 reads CASSDRGVADTQYF. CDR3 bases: TGTGCCAGCAGTGACCGGGGCGTCGCAGATACGCAGTATTTT.

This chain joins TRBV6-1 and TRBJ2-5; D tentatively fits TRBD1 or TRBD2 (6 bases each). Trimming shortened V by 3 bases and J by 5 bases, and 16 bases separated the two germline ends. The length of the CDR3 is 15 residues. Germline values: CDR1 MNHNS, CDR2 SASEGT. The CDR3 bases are TGTGCCAGCAGTGATCTGGGGGGCGGTTATGAGACCCAGTACTTC. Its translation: CASSDLGGGYETQYF.

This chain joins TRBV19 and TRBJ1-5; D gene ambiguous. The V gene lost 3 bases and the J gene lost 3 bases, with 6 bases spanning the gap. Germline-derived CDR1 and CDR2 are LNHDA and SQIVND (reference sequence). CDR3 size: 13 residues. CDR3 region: CASSITINQPQHF. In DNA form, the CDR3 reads TGTGCCAGTAGTATCACGATCAATCAGCCCCAGCATTTT.

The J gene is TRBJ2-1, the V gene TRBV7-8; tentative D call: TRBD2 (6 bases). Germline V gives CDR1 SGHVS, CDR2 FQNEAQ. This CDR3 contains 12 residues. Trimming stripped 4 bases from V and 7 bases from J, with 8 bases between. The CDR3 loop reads CASSSGVNEQFF. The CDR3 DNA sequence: TGTGCCAGCAGCTCGGGGGTTAATGAGCAGTTCTTC.

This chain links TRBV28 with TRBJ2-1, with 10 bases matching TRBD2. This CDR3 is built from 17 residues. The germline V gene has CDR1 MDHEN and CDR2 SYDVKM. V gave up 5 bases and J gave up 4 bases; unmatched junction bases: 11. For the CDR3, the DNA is TGTGCCAGCAGTCCGACTAGCGGGTGGGACCTTTACAATGAGCAGTTCTTC. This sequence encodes CASSPTSGWDLYNEQFF.

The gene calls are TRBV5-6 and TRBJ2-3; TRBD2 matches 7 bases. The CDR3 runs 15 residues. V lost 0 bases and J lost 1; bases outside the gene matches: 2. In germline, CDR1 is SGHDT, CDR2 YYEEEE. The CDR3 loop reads CASSLVAGGTDTQYF. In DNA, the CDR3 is TGTGCCAGCAGCTTGGTTGCGGGGGGCACAGATACGCAGTATTTT.

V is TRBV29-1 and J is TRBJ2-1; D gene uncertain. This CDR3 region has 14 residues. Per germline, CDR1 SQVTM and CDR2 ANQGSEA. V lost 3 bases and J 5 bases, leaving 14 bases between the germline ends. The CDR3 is CSVDLGSVNNEQFF. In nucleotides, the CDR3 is TGCAGCGTTGACCTAGGGTCAGTTAACAATGAGCAGTTCTTC.

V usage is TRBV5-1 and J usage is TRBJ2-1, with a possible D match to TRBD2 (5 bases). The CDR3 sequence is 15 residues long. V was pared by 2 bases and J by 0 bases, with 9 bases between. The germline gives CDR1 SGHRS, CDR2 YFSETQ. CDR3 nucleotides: TGCGCCAGCAGCTTAAGGGAGAGCTCCTACAATGAGCAGTTCTTC. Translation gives CASSLRESSYNEQFF.

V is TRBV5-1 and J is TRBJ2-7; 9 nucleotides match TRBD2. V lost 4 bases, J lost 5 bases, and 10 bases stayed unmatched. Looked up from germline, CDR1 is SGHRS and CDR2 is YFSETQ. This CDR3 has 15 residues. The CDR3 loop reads CASSQGSGRVDEQYF. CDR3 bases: TGCGCCAGCAGCCAAGGTAGCGGGAGAGTCGACGAGCAGTACTTC.